The entry that follows covers one T cell receptor (beta chain) sequence. The antigen remains unidentified. This sample was included in a study of cytomegalovirus exposure and HLA in healthy donors. General observations from the study: The majority of TCR sequences were rare, yet some public TCRs appeared in many donors.

The CDR3 runs 15 residues. V trimming: 2 bases; J trimming: 3 bases; junction bases outside the gene matches: 6. Germline-derived CDR1 and CDR2 are PRHDT and FYEKMQ (reference sequence). The method was immunoSEQ multiplex PCR; TCRdb's version includes in-frame clones alone and lacks a portion of them. The sample holds 100,000 to 150,000 clones, roughly 90% seen once. The chain joins TRBV13 to TRBJ2-7, with 8 bases aligning to TRBD1. Sequenced sample: PBMCs. The clonotype comes from a man aged 25 to 40 in good health and CMV-seronegative. The DNA for the CDR3 is TGTGCCAGCAGCTTACAGGGGGCCTTGGACTACGAGCAGTACTTC. Residues: CASSLQGALDYEQYF.